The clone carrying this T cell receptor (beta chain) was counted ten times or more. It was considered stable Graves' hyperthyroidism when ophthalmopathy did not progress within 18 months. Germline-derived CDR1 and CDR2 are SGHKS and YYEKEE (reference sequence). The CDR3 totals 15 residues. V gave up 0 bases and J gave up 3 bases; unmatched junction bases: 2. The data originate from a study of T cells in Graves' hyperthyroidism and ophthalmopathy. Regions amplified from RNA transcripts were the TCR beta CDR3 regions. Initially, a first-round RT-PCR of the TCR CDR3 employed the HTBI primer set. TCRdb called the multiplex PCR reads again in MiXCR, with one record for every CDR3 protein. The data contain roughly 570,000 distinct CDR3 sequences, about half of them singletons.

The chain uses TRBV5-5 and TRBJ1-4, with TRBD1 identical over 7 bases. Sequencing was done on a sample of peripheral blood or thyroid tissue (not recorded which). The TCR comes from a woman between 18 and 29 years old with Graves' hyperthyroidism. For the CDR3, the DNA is TGTGCCAGCAGCTTGGAGGGACAGCCTAATGAAAAACTGTTTTTT. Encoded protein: CASSLEGQPNEKLFF.